These 23 T cell receptor beta chains originate from one sample sequenced in a study of blood T cell repertoires in COVID-19. Libraries were prepared by immunoSEQ multiplex PCR; TCRdb keeps only in-frame clonotypes and omits some of them. The table has over 300,000 clones, more than 70% seen once; the top ten hold roughly 1.2%. The sample comprised peripheral blood. The receptor set was obtained from a man aged 40-50 years with acute or convalescent COVID-19.

CDR3 in amino acids: CASSYSIGRGQYF. CDR3 nucleotides: TGTGCCAGCAGTTACTCGATTGGTCGGGGGCAGTACTTC. The J gene is TRBJ2-7, the V gene TRBV6-2 or TRBV6-3; tentatively, D is TRBD2 (5 bases). The CDR3 sequence is 13 residues long. V shed 0 bases and J shed 9 bases, with 12 bases lying between them. CDR1 MNHEY and CDR2 SVGEGT come from the germline V gene.

V usage is TRBV6-6 and J usage is TRBJ2-7; D might be TRBD1 (5 bases). Germline V gene data show CDR1 as MNHNY and CDR2 as SVGAGI (reference sequence). This CDR3 region has 13 residues. V lost 7 bases to trimming and J lost 5 bases, with 15 bases between them. CDR3 coding DNA: TGTGCCAGCACCAAGGCAGGGAAGGACGAGCAGTACTTC. Translation: CASTKAGKDEQYF.

For the CDR3, the DNA is TGCGCCAGCAGCCTCGACAGGGTCTATGGCTACACCTTC. It specifies CASSLDRVYGYTF. The chain links TRBV4-3 to TRBJ1-2, with 7 bases identical to TRBD1. J gave up 4 bases and V 4 bases, and 3 bases lay outside the gene matches. Germline CDR1 LGHNA, CDR2 YSLEER. The CDR3 has 13 residues.

This clone was seen a few times. V is TRBV28 and J is TRBJ1-4, with D possibly matching TRBD1 (6 bases). The CDR3 is 15 residues long. Germline CDR1 and CDR2: MDHEN and SYDVKM. Trimming took off 6 bases at V and 1 base at J, with 12 bases between the two ends. The CDR3 coding sequence is TGTGCCAGCAGGGGTAACAGGGAAACTAATGAAAAACTGTTTTTT. It is translated as CASRGNRETNEKLFF.

The chain combines TRBV27 with TRBJ1-1; 7 bases fit TRBD1. The junction had 12 bases not matched to a gene; V was cut back by 1 base and J by 4 bases. Germline CDR1 MNHEY, CDR2 SMNVEV (reference sequence). The CDR3 is 17 amino acids. The CDR3 sequence is CASSLFAQGVLGTEAFF. CDR3 DNA sequence: TGTGCCAGCAGTTTATTTGCGCAGGGGGTTTTAGGCACTGAAGCTTTCTTT.

This chain connects TRBV5-6 to TRBJ1-1; 8 bases are shared with TRBD1. V was pared by 4 bases and J by 5 bases, with 13 bases of the junction left unmatched. Germline values: CDR1 SGHDT, CDR2 YYEEEE. CDR3 length: 16 residues. The CDR3 protein is CASSHGQGTVWTEAFF. CDR3 DNA sequence: TGTGCCAGCAGCCATGGACAGGGTACGGTTTGGACTGAAGCTTTCTTT.

This rearrangement joins TRBV5-1 to TRBJ2-7; the D gene is possibly TRBD2 (5 bases). V lost 4 bases and J 1 base, leaving 12 bases between the germline ends. CDR3 size: 14 residues. Germline CDR1 SGHRS, CDR2 YFSETQ. CDR3 bases: TGCGCCAGCAGCCGCGAGGGCCGGTCCTACGAGCAGTACTTC. This translates into CASSREGRSYEQYF.

The chain couples TRBV5-1 to TRBJ2-2, with 8 bases matching TRBD1. Unmatched junction bases numbered 9, after V lost 0 bases and J lost 2 bases. The CDR3 has 18 amino acids. Looked up from germline, CDR1 is SGHRS and CDR2 is YFSETQ. The CDR3 DNA reads TGCGCCAGCAGCTTGGGAAGAAGGACAGGGTTCAACACCGGGGAGCTGTTTTTT. Amino acid sequence: CASSLGRRTGFNTGELFF.

The chain carries TRBV13 and TRBJ2-7, with TRBD2 matching over 11 bases. Germline V gives CDR1 PRHDT, CDR2 FYEKMQ (reference sequence). The CDR3 consists of 16 residues. J gave up 0 bases and V 4 bases, and 5 bases lay outside the gene matches. DNA of the CDR3: TGTGCCAGCAGCTCCGGACTAGCGGGCGTCTCCTACGAGCAGTACTTC. It specifies CASSSGLAGVSYEQYF.

This chain links TRBV5-5 with TRBJ1-1, with no clear D. The CDR3 sequence is 14 residues long. V was pared by 0 bases and J by 1 base, with 7 bases between. Germline CDR1 and CDR2: SGHKS and YYEKEE (reference sequence). The CDR3 region is CASSLGAWNTEAFF. The CDR3, as DNA: TGTGCCAGCAGCTTGGGGGCCTGGAACACTGAAGCTTTCTTT.

The chain has TRBV7-6 and TRBJ2-1, with a weak D call TRBD1 (7 bases). The germline V gene encodes CDR1 SGHVS and CDR2 FNYEAQ. V was shortened by 5 bases and J by 5 bases, with 19 bases between the two germline ends. The CDR3 extends over 16 amino acids. The CDR3 bases are TGTGCCAGCAGCCGAGAGGGGGCGGGGCGAGACAATGAGCAGTTCTTC. Its translation is CASSREGAGRDNEQFF.

The genes are TRBV7-3 and TRBJ2-5, with TRBD1 identical over 7 bases. V was pared by 5 bases and J by 4 bases, with 13 bases of the junction left unmatched. Germline assignment: CDR1 SGHTA and CDR2 FQGTGA. The CDR3 is 16 residues long. The CDR3 loop is CASSPSASQGLETQYF. CDR3 nucleotide sequence: TGTGCCAGCAGCCCTTCGGCCTCACAGGGGTTAGAGACCCAGTACTTC.

A single count supports this clone. The chain uses TRBV18 and TRBJ1-2, with 8 bases matching TRBD1. This CDR3 region has 13 residues. The J segment lost 7 bases and the V segment lost 3 bases, leaving 4 bases of the junction unmatched. Germline loops: CDR1 KGHSH, CDR2 LQKENI. This CDR3 is CASSPTDRAGYTF. As DNA, the CDR3 is TGTGCCAGCTCACCTACGGACAGGGCTGGCTACACCTTC.

For this clone: The junction departs from germline at one end; a sequencing error may be responsible. CDR3 nucleotides: TGTGCTAGCAGCCCCCTCACGGGTGACTCCTACAATGAGCAGTTCTTC. Residues: CASSPLTGDSYNEQFF. V usage is TRBV7-7 and J usage is TRBJ2-1; unclear D gene. The CDR3 loop spans 16 amino acids. The germline gives CDR1 SSHAT, CDR2 FNYEAQ (reference sequence).

This CDR3 is CASSPGQVGYGYTF. In nucleotides, the CDR3 is TGTGCCAGTAGCCCAGGACAGGTGGGCTATGGCTACACCTTC. The chain carries TRBV19 and TRBJ1-2, with 7 bases fitting TRBD1. Germline V CDR1 and CDR2: LNHDA, SQIVND (reference sequence). The V gene end was trimmed by 6 bases and the J gene end by 4 bases; junction bases not matched to a gene: 8. The CDR3 is 14 residues long.

The V call is TRBV9, the J call TRBJ1-3; 10 nucleotides line up with TRBD1. The V gene's germline CDR1 is SGDLS and CDR2 YYNGEE. J gave up 2 bases and V 3 bases, and 5 bases lay outside the gene matches. The CDR3 extends over 16 amino acids. CDR3 sequence reads: CASSEGTGATGNTIYF. The CDR3 DNA is TGTGCCAGCAGCGAGGGGACAGGGGCAACTGGAAACACCATATATTTT.

The chain links TRBV5-1 to TRBJ1-1, with a weak D call TRBD1 (5 bases). The CDR3 runs to 12 residues. CDR1 is SGHRS, CDR2 YFSETQ, per germline. Trimming pared 7 bases from V and 1 base from J, leaving 8 bases between. CDR3 DNA: TGCGCCAGCTCTACAGGGAACACTGAAGCTTTCTTT. As protein: CASSTGNTEAFF.

This sequence joins TRBV7-9 and TRBJ2-7, with a weak D call TRBD2 (6 bases). The V and J ends lost 1 base and 4 bases respectively, with 11 bases between them. This CDR3 has 14 residues. The V gene's germline CDR1 is SEHNR and CDR2 FQNEAQ (reference sequence). The chain's CDR3 is CASSLVRSGYEQYF. The DNA for the CDR3 is TGTGCCAGCAGCTTAGTAAGGAGCGGGTACGAGCAGTACTTC. The full variable domain, its missing parts supplied by reference TRBV7-9 and TRBJ2-7, is DTGVSQNPRHKITKRGQNVTFRCDPISEHNRLYWYRQTLGQGPEFLTYFQNEAQLEKSRLLSDRFSAERPKGSFSTLEIQRTEQGDSAMYLCASSLVRSGYEQYFGPGTRLTVT.

CDR3 in DNA: TGTGCCAGCAGCAAGGACAGCCTCCCTGCCGGTACGCAGTATTTT. Translating it yields CASSKDSLPAGTQYF. The genes are TRBV14 and TRBJ2-3; tentatively, D is TRBD1 (6 bases). This CDR3 has 15 residues. Germline V CDR1 and CDR2: SGHDN, FVKESK. V was clipped by 5 bases and J by 8 bases, with 20 bases between them.

This clone was picked up a small number of times. The rearrangement uses TRBV13 and TRBJ2-5, with D possibly TRBD2 on 5 matching bases. V lost 0 bases, J lost 2 bases, and 7 bases lay in between. There are 14 residues in the CDR3. Germline CDR1 is PRHDT and CDR2 is FYEKMQ (reference sequence). This CDR3 reads CASSLGRGQETQYF. CDR3 nucleotide sequence: TGTGCCAGCAGCTTAGGCCGGGGACAAGAGACCCAGTACTTC.

The rearrangement joins TRBV4-1 to TRBJ1-1; weak D call: TRBD1 (5 bases). The V and J ends lost 4 bases and 0 bases respectively, with 15 bases between them. The CDR3 length is 16 residues. Germline CDR1 MGHRA, CDR2 YSYEKL. DNA for the CDR3: TGCGCCAGCAGCCCACGAAGCGGGGGTATGAACACTGAAGCTTTCTTT. It encodes CASSPRSGGMNTEAFF.

This rearrangement joins TRBV9 to TRBJ2-1; 7 bases are shared with TRBD2. Germline V gives CDR1 SGDLS, CDR2 YYNGEE. This CDR3 contains 14 residues. The V gene end was trimmed by 6 bases and the J gene end by 5 bases; junction bases not matched to a gene: 8. CDR3 loop: CASTRAGENNEQFF. CDR3 in DNA: TGTGCCAGCACGCGGGCGGGGGAAAACAATGAGCAGTTCTTC.

The chain uses TRBV25-1 and TRBJ1-1, with TRBD1 matching over 10 bases. Germline lookup yields CDR1 MGHDK and CDR2 SYGVNS. The junction had 11 bases not matched to a gene; V was cut back by 8 bases and J by 5 bases. CDR3 length: 15 residues. The chain's CDR3 is CASGRDDRGRTEAFF. The DNA for the CDR3 is TGTGCCAGCGGACGAGACGACAGGGGGCGGACTGAAGCTTTCTTT.